This TCR beta chain was profiled in a study of blood T cells in healthy people across ages. Each donor supplied roughly 9.1 milliliters of peripheral blood. Sample-barcoded 5' priming and a J-beta primer mix drove a second PCR of about 7 to 12 cycles. TCRdb fed the 5' RACE reads into MiXCR, producing one record per CDR3 protein. Of around 780,000 distinct CDR3 sequences detected, 56% appear once; the ten largest clones hold 20% to 30%. This clonotype has a handful of counts. The sample was blood. The source of this sequence is a man in his forties in good health.

The CDR3, as DNA: TGTGCCAGCTCACAGGCCGGGACAGGGGGTTACGAGCAGTACTTC. Amino acids: CASSQAGTGGYEQYF. The rearrangement joins TRBV18 to TRBJ2-7; 11 bases map to TRBD1. CDR3 length equals 15 residues. V lost 4 bases to trimming and J lost 4 bases; unmatched junction nucleotides: 6. CDR1 is KGHSH and CDR2 is LQKENI in the germline V gene.